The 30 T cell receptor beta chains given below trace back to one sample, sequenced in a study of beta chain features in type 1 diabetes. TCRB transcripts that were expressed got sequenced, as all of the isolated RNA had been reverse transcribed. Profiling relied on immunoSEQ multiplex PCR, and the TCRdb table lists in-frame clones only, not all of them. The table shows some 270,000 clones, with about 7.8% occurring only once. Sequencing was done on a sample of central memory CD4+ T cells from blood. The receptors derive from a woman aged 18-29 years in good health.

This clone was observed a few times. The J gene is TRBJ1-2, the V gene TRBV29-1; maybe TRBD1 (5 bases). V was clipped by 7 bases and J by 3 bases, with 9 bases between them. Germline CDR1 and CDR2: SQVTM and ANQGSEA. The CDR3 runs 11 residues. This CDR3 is CSAGTDYGYTF. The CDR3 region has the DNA TGCAGCGCCGGGACGGACTATGGCTACACCTTC.

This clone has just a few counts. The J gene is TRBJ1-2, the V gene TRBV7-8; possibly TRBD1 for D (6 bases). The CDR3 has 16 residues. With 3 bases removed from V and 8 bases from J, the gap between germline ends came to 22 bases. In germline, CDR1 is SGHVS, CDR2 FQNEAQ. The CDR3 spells CASSFGPPTGRVGYTF. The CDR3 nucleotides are TGTGCCAGCAGCTTTGGTCCGCCTACAGGGCGAGTGGGCTACACCTTC. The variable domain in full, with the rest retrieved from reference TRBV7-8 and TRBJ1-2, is GAGVSQSPRYKVAKRGQDVALRCDPISGHVSLFWYQQALGQGPEFLTYFQNEAQLDKSGLPSDRFFAERPEGSVSTLKIQRTQQEDSAVYLCASSFGPPTGRVGYTFGSGTRLTVV.

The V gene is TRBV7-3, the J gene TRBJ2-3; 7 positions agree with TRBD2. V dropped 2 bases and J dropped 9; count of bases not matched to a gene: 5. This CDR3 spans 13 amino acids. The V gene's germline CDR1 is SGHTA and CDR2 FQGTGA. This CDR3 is CASSLVGRETQYF. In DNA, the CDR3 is TGTGCCAGCAGCTTAGTCGGGCGGGAGACGCAGTATTTT.

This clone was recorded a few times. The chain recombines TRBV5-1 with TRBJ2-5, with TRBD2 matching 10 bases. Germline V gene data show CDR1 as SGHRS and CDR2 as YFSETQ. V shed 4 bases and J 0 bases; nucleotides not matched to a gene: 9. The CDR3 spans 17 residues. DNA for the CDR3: TGCGCCAGCAGCAGACGACCTAGCGGGGGAAACCAAGAGACCCAGTACTTC. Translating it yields CASSRRPSGGNQETQYF.

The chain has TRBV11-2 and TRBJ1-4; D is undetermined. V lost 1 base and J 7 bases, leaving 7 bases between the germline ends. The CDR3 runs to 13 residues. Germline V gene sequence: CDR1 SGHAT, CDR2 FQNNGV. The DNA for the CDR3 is TGTGCCAGCAGCTTAGGGACGGGTGAAAAACTGTTTTTT. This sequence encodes CASSLGTGEKLFF.

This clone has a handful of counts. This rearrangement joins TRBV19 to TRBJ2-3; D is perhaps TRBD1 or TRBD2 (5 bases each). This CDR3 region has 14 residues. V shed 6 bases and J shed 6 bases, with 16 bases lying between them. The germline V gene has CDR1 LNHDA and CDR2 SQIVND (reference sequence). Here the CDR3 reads CASSRGGPGDTQYF. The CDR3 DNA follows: TGTGCCAGTAGCCGCGGCGGGCCAGGGGATACGCAGTATTTT.

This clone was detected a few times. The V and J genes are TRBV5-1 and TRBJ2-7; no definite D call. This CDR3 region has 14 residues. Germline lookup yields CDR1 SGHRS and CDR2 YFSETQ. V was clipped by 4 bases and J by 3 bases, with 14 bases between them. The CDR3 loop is CASSLNPAGYEQYF. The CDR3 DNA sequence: TGCGCCAGCAGCCTAAATCCAGCCGGCTACGAGCAGTACTTC.

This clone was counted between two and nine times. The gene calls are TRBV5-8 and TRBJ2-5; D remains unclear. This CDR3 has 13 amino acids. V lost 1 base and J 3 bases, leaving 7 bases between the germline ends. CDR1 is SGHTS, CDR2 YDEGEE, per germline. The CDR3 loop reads CASSLSIKETQYF. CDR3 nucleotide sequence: TGTGCCAGCAGCTTGAGCATTAAAGAGACCCAGTACTTC.

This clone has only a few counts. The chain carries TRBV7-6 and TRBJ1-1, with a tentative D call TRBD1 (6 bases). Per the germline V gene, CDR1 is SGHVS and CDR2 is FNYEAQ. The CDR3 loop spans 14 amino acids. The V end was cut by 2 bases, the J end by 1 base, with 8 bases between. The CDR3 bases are TGTGCCAGCAGCTTAACAGGGACGAACACTGAAGCTTTCTTT. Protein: CASSLTGTNTEAFF.

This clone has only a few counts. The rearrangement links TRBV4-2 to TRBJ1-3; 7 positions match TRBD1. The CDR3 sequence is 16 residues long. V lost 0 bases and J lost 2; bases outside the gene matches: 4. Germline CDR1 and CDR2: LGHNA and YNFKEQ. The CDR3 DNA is TGTGCCAGCAGCCAAGACGACAGGGCCCCTGGAAACACCATATATTTT. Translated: CASSQDDRAPGNTIYF.

The CDR3 loop is CASSYPSPEAFF. CDR3 DNA: TGTGCCAGCAGTTACCCCAGCCCTGAAGCTTTCTTT. The rearrangement links TRBV6-6 to TRBJ1-1; D gene ambiguous. CDR1 is MNHNY and CDR2 is SVGAGI in the germline V gene (reference sequence). V lost 2 bases, J lost 6 bases, and 7 bases lay in between. The CDR3 is 12 amino acids.

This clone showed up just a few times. CDR3 sequence: CAWSPGTTLYNEQFF. CDR3 bases: TGTGCCTGGAGCCCCGGGACGACCCTCTACAATGAGCAGTTCTTC. The V and J genes are TRBV30 and TRBJ2-1; D may match TRBD1 or TRBD2 (5 bases each). Trimming removed 3 bases at V and 3 bases at J, with 15 bases between. There are 15 residues in the CDR3. Germline lookup yields CDR1 GTSNPN and CDR2 SVGIG (reference sequence).

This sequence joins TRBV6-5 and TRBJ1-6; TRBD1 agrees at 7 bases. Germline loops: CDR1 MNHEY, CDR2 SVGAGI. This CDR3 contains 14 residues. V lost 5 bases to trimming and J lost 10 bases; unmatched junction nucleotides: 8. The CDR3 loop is CASSNRGRDSPLHF. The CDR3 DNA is TGTGCCAGCAGTAACAGGGGACGGGACTCACCCCTCCACTTT.

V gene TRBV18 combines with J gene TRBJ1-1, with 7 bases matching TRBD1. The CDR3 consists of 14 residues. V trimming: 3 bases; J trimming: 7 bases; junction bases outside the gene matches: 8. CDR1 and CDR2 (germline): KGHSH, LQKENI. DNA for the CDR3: TGTGCCAGCTCACCTGGTCAGGGGGTTGGTGAAGCTTTCTTT. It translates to CASSPGQGVGEAFF.

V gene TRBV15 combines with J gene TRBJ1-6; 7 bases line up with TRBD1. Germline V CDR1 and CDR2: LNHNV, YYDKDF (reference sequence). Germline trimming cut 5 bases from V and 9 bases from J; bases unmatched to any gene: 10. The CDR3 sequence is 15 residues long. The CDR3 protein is CATSGATGRISPLHF. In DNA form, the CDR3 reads TGTGCCACCAGCGGAGCGACAGGGCGGATTTCACCCCTCCACTTT.

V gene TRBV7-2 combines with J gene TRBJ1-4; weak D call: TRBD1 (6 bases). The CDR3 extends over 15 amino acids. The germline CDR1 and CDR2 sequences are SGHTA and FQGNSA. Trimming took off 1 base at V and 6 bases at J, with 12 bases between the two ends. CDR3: CASSLETGRDEKLFF. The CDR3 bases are TGTGCCAGCAGCTTAGAAACAGGGAGGGATGAAAAACTGTTTTTT.

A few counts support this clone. The CDR3 here is CATRSQGGYNEQFF. CDR3 in DNA: TGTGCCACCAGAAGTCAGGGTGGATACAATGAGCAGTTCTTC. The chain has TRBV15 and TRBJ2-1, with D possibly being TRBD1 (5 bases). The CDR3 is 14 residues long. Per the germline V gene, CDR1 is LNHNV and CDR2 is YYDKDF (reference sequence). Trimming shortened V by 6 bases and J by 4 bases, and 13 bases separated the two germline ends.

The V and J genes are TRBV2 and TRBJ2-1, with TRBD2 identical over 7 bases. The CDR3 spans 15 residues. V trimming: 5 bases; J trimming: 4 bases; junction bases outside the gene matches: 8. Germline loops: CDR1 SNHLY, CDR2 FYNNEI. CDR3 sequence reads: CASSLDGRPYNEQFF. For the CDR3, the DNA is TGTGCCAGCAGTCTTGACGGGAGGCCTTACAATGAGCAGTTCTTC.

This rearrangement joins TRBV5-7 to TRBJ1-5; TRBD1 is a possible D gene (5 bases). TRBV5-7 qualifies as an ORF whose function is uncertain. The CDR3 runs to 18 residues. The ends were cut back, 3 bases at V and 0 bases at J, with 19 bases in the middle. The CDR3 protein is CASSCCRGRVNSNQPQHF. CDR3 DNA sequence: TGTGCCAGCAGCTGTTGTCGGGGGAGGGTCAATAGCAATCAGCCCCAGCATTTT.

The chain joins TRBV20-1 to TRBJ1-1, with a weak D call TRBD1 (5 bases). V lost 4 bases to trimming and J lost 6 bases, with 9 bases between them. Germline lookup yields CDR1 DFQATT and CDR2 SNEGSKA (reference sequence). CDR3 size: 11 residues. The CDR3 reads CSATEGPEAFF. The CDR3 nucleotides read TGCAGTGCTACAGAGGGGCCTGAAGCTTTCTTT.

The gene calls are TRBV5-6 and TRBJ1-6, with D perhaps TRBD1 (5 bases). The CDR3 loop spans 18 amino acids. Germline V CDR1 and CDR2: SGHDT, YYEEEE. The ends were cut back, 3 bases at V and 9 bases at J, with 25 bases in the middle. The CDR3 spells CASSSNFGGRRRGSPLHF. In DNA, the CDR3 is TGTGCCAGCAGCTCTAATTTCGGGGGTCGACGGCGAGGTTCACCCCTCCACTTT.

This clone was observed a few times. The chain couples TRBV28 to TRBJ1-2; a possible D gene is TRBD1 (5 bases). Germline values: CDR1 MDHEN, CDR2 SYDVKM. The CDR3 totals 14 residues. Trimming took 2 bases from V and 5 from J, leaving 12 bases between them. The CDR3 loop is CASSLGLAGYGYTF. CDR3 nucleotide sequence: TGTGCCAGCAGTTTAGGCTTGGCAGGGTATGGCTACACCTTC.

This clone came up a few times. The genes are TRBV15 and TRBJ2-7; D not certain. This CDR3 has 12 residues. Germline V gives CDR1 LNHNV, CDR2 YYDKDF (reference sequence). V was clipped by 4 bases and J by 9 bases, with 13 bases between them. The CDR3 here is CATSTGDLVQYV. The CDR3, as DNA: TGTGCCACCAGCACCGGTGACTTGGTGCAGTACGTC.

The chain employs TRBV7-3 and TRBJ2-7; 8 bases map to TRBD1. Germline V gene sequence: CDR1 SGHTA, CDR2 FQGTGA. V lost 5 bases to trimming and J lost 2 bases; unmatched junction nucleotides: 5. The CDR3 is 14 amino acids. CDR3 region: CASSRDRGPYEQYF. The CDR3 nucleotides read TGTGCCAGCAGCCGAGACAGGGGCCCCTACGAGCAGTACTTC. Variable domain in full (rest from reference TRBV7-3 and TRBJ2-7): GAGVSQTPSNKVTEKGKYVELRCDPISGHTALYWYRQSLGQGPEFLIYFQGTGAADDSGLPNDRFFAVRPEGSVSTLKIQRTERGDSAVYLCASSRDRGPYEQYFGPGTRLTVT.

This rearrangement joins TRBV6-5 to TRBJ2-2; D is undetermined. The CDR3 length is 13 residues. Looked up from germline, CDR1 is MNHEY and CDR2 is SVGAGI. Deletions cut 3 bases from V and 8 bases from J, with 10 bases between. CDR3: CASSYSRSGELFF. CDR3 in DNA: TGTGCCAGCAGTTATTCCCGTTCGGGGGAGCTGTTTTTT.

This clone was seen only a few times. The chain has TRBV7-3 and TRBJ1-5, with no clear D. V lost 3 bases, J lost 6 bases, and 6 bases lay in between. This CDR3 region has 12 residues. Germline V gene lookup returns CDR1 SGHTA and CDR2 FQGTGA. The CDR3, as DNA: TGTGCCAGCAGCTTCTACAGTCAGCCCCAGCATTTT. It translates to CASSFYSQPQHF.

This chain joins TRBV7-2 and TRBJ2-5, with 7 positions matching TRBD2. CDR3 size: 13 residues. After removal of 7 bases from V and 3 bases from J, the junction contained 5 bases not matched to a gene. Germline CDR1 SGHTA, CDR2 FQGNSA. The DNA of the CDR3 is TGTGCCAGCAACGGGGGGTGGGAAGAGACCCAGTACTTC. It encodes CASNGGWEETQYF.

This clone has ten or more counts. CDR3 amino acids: CASSVREDTQYF. The DNA for the CDR3 is TGTGCCAGCAGCGTACGGGAAGATACGCAGTATTTT. The chain couples TRBV9 to TRBJ2-3, with a tentative D call TRBD2 (5 bases). CDR3 length: 12 residues. Trimming removed 1 base at V and 5 bases at J, with 5 bases between. Germline lookup yields CDR1 SGDLS and CDR2 YYNGEE.

CDR3 residues: CASSREAGTGLWELFF. As DNA, the CDR3 is TGTGCCAGCAGCCGAGAAGCCGGGACAGGCCTATGGGAGCTGTTTTTT. The V call is TRBV4-2, the J call TRBJ2-2, with 8 positions matching TRBD1. V lost 4 bases to trimming and J lost 9 bases; unmatched junction nucleotides: 13. This CDR3 region has 16 residues. Germline values: CDR1 LGHNA, CDR2 YNFKEQ.

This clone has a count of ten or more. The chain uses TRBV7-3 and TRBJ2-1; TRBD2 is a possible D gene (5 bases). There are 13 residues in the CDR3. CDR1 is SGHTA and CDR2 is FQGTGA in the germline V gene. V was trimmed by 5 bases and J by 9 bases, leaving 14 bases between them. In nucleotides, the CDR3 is TGTGCCAGCAGCCAAAACGAGGCGGGTGAGCAGTTCTTC. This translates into CASSQNEAGEQFF.